Given below is one T cell receptor beta chain in context. Its antigen is unidentified. After removal of 4 bases from V and 3 bases from J, the junction contained 12 bases not matched to a gene. This CDR3 comprises 18 residues. Per germline, CDR1 SGHDN and CDR2 FVKESK. Sampling of blood occurred at baseline, cycle 4 day 1, and cycle 7 day 1. Using immunoSEQ multiplex PCR, the repertoire was profiled, and TCRdb retains in-frame clones only, with some absent. Among 45,000 to 60,000 clones, approximately 87% were seen once, and the ten largest hold less than 7%. These data originate in a study of OX40 agonist ivuxolimab in advanced cancers. The wider study: Each dose-escalation patient presented with hepatocellular carcinoma, melanoma, renal cell or head and neck cancer.

Regarding the study as a whole: CD4+ T cells averaged fewer expanded clones than CD8+ T cells. The CD4+ and CD8+ T cells in the blood had expanded clonally by week 6 at 0.1 to 3.0 mg/kg.

This material consisted of CD4+ or CD8+ T cells sorted from blood, taken in a trial of the OX40 agonist ivuxolimab. This chain uses TRBV14 with TRBJ2-7; TRBD2 matches 13 bases. The sequence was collected from an adult with an advanced solid tumor such as melanoma, head and neck, liver or kidney cancer. CDR3 nucleotide sequence: TGTGCCAGCAGCCTTCAGGCACCGGGACTAGCGGGAATCTACGAGCAGTACTTC. It yields the protein CASSLQAPGLAGIYEQYF. The whole variable domain, remainder taken from reference TRBV14 and TRBJ2-7, is EAGVTQFPSHSVIEKGQTVTLRCDPISGHDNLYWYRRVMGKEIKFLLHFVKESKQDESGMPNNRFLAERTGGTYSTLKVQPAELEDSGVYFCASSLQAPGLAGIYEQYFGPGTRLTVT.